This T cell receptor (beta chain) was documented in a study of blood T cell repertoires in COVID-19. Authors' methods: How many nucleated cells were present was estimated from reference gene primer amplification. Assay: immunoSEQ multiplex PCR; the TCRdb copy retains only in-frame clones and omits some. The DNA was the basis for D and trimming; V, J and clone size are from that table. Of about 74,000 clones listed, around nine tenths are singletons. Trimming shortened V by 4 bases and J by 0 bases, and 14 bases separated the two germline ends. The CDR3 totals 16 residues. Germline V gene lookup returns CDR1 LNHDA and CDR2 SQIVND (reference sequence).

The chain joins TRBV19 to TRBJ2-3, with D unclear. Sequenced material: peripheral blood. This receptor was taken from a man between 50 and 59 years old with acute or convalescent COVID-19. The CDR3 loop is CASSTQMWYSTDTQYF. CDR3 coding DNA: TGTGCCAGTAGTACCCAGATGTGGTACAGCACAGATACGCAGTATTTT.